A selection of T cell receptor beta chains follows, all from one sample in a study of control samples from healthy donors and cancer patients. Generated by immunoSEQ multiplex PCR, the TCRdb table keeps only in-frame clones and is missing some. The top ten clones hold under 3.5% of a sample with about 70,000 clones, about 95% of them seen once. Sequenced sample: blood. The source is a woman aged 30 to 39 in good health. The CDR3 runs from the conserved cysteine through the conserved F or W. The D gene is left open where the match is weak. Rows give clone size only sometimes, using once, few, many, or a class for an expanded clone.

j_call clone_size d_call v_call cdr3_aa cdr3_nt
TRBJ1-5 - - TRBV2 CASSGLTQGMVNQPQHF TGTGCCAGCAGTGGGCTAACTCAGGGGATGGTGAATCAGCCCCAGCATTTT
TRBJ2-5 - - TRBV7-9 CASRLQRGTQETQYF TGTGCCAGCAGGTTACAACGGGGGACTCAAGAGACCCAGTACTTC
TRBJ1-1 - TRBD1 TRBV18 CASSTWDRENTEAFF TGTGCCAGCTCAACCTGGGACAGGGAGAACACTGAAGCTTTCTTT
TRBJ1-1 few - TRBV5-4 CASSLTGGNTEAFF TGTGCCAGCAGCTTGACGGGTGGGAACACTGAAGCTTTCTTT
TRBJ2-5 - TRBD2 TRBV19 CASSTGTSGQETQYF TGTGCCAGTAGTACCGGGACTAGCGGTCAAGAGACCCAGTACTTC
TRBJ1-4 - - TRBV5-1 CASSTGGVWANEKLFF TGCGCCAGCAGCACGGGCGGGGTTTGGGCTAATGAAAAACTGTTTTTT
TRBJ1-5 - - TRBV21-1 CAGLNQPQHF TGTGCCGGGCTAAATCAGCCCCAGCATTTT
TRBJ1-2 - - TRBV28 CASSSGPYGYTF TGTGCCAGCAGTTCGGGCCCCTATGGCTACACCTTC
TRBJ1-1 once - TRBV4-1 CASSLARATEAFF TGCGCCAGCAGCCTAGCACGTGCGACTGAAGCTTTCTTT
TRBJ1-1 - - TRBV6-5 CASSYEPSNMNTEAFF TGTGCCAGCAGTTACGAACCAAGTAACATGAACACTGAAGCTTTCTTT
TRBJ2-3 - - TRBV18 CASSPPSGVGGTQYF TGTGCCAGCTCACCCCCCAGTGGAGTAGGCGGTACGCAGTATTTT
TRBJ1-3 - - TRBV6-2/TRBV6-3 CASSYRDGNTIYF TGTGCCAGCAGTTACCGGGACGGCAACACCATATATTTT
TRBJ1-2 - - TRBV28 CASRPDLTGRDGYTF TGTGCCAGCAGACCGGACTTGACAGGTCGGGACGGCTACACCTTC
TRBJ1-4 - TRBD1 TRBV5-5 CASSPRTGFNEKLFF TGTGCCAGCAGCCCCCGGACAGGCTTTAATGAAAAACTGTTTTTT
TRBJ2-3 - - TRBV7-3 CASSVRGGTTDTQYF TGTGCCAGCAGCGTGAGGGGCGGTACCACAGATACGCAGTATTTT
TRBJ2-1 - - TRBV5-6 CASSLGPGNEQFF TGTGCCAGCAGCTTAGGTCCCGGCAATGAGCAGTTCTTC
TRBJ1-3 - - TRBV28 CASSSVGTGNTIYF TGTGCCAGCAGTTCAGTGGGCACTGGAAACACCATATATTTT
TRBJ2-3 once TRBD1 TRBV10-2 CASSVFSAGTGGPDTQYF TGCGCCAGCAGTGTTTTCTCGGCTGGGACAGGTGGACCAGATACGCAGTATTTT
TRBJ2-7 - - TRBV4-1 CASSPRDGPYEQYF TGCGCCAGCAGCCCCCGGGACGGACCCTACGAGCAGTACTTC
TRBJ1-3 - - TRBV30 CAWSVAPSAGNTIYF TGTGCCTGGAGTGTAGCCCCTTCTGCTGGAAACACCATATATTTT
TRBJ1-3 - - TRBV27 CASSPRGSGNTIYF TGTGCCAGCAGCCCCCGGGGATCTGGAAACACCATATATTTT
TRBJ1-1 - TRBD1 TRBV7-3 CASSQSGTGEAFF TGTGCCAGCAGCCAATCGGGGACAGGTGAAGCTTTCTTT
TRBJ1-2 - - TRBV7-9 CASSQPAPYGYTF TGTGCCAGCAGCCAGCCAGCACCCTATGGCTACACCTTC
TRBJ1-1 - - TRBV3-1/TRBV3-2 CASSLGQLNTEAFF TGTGCCAGCAGCCTTGGACAGTTGAACACTGAAGCTTTCTTT
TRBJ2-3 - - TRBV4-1 CASSLQPSTDTQYF TGCGCCAGCAGCCTACAGCCTAGCACAGATACGCAGTATTTT
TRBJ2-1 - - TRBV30 CAWSVPPYVEQFF TGTGCCTGGAGTGTACCCCCCTATGTTGAGCAGTTCTTC
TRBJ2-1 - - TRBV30 CAWDHQSEQFF TGTGCCTGGGACCACCAGTCAGAGCAGTTCTTC
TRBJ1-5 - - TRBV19 CASSNQPSTSHQPQHF TGTGCCAGTAGTAACCAACCGTCCACATCGCATCAGCCCCAGCATTTT
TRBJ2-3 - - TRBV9 CASSVAGSTDTQYF TGTGCCAGCAGCGTAGCGGGGTCCACAGATACGCAGTATTTT
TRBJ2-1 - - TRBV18 CASLMFSGTLSYNEQFF TGTGCCAGCTTAATGTTTTCAGGGACCCTCTCCTACAATGAGCAGTTCTTC
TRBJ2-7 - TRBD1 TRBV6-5 CASADRLGTEQYF TGTGCCAGCGCGGACAGGTTAGGTACCGAGCAGTACTTC
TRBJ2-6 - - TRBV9 CASSERLGSGANVLTF TGTGCCAGCAGCGAAAGGCTCGGATCTGGGGCCAACGTCCTGACTTTC
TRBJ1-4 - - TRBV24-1 CATSDLKQGRNEKLFF TGTGCCACCAGTGATTTGAAACAGGGCAGGAATGAAAAACTGTTTTTT
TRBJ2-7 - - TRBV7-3 CASSQNPTGVYEQYF TGTGCCAGCAGTCAAAACCCAACCGGCGTATACGAGCAGTACTTC
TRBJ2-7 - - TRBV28 CASTPVGVAYEQYF TGTGCCAGCACCCCTGTGGGGGTAGCCTACGAGCAGTACTTC
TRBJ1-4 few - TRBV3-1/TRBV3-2 CASSQDTGAKKLFF TGTGCCAGCAGCCAAGATACAGGTGCAAAAAAACTGTTTTTT
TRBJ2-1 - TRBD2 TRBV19 CASNSGGVDNEQFF TGTGCCAGTAATAGCGGGGGGGTGGACAATGAGCAGTTCTTC
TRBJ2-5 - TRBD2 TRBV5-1 CASSLVGSGGAGTQYF TGCGCCAGCAGCTTGGTTGGTAGCGGGGGGGCGGGGACCCAGTACTTC
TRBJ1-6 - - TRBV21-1 CASSSRTDPYSPLHF TGTGCCAGCAGCAGCCGGACAGACCCCTATTCACCCCTCCACTTT
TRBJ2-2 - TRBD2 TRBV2 CASSAWGGNTGELFF TGTGCCAGCAGCGCATGGGGGGGAAACACCGGGGAGCTGTTTTTT
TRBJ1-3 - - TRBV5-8 CASSVPGENTIYF TGTGCCAGCAGCGTCCCAGGGGAAAACACCATATATTTT
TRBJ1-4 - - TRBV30 CAWSHGSTDEKLFF TGTGCCTGGAGCCATGGAAGTACGGATGAAAAACTGTTTTTT
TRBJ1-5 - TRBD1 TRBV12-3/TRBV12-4 CASSLDRDQPQHF TGTGCCAGCAGTCTGGACAGGGATCAGCCCCAGCATTTT
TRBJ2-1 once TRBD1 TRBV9 CASSADARGRTYNEQFF TGTGCCAGCAGCGCCGATGCCAGGGGGCGAACCTACAATGAGCAGTTCTTC
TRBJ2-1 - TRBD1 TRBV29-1 CSVDFRGYNEQFF TGCAGCGTTGACTTCAGGGGGTACAATGAGCAGTTCTTC
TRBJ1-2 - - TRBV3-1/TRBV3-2 CASSQDGSYGYTF TGTGCCAGCAGCCAAGATGGCAGCTATGGCTACACCTTC
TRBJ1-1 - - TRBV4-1 CASSQDRVSRNTEAFF TGCGCCAGCAGCCAAGATCGGGTCTCGAGGAACACTGAAGCTTTCTTT
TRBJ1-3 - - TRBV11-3 CASSLDYGDGNTIYF TGTGCCAGCAGCTTAGATTATGGGGACGGAAACACCATATATTTT
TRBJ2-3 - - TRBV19 CASSTWGTDTQYF TGTGCCAGTAGTACGTGGGGCACAGATACGCAGTATTTT
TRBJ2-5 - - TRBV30 CAALEGVGETQYF TGTGCAGCGCTCGAGGGGGTGGGAGAGACCCAGTACTTC
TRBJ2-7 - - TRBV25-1 CASSESYEQYF TGTGCCAGCAGTGAGAGTTACGAGCAGTACTTC
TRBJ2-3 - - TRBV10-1 CASRRGRITDTQYF TGCGCCAGCAGGAGGGGCAGGATAACAGATACGCAGTATTTT
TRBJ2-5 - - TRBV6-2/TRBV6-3 CASSSEIPYQETQYF TGTGCCAGCAGTTCCGAGATACCGTACCAAGAGACCCAGTACTTC
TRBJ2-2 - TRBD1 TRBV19 CASSTRQGGTGELFF TGTGCCAGTAGTACCCGACAGGGGGGGACCGGGGAGCTGTTTTTT
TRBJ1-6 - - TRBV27 CASSLSGRVWNSPLHF TGTGCCAGCAGTTTATCGGGCAGGGTTTGGAATTCACCCCTCCACTTT
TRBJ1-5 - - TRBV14 CASSQQNQPQHF TGTGCCAGCAGCCAACAAAATCAGCCCCAGCATTTT
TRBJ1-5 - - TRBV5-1 CARGEQNNQPQHF TGCGCCAGGGGGGAACAAAACAATCAGCCCCAGCATTTT
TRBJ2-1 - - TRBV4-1 CASSHGWNLGNEQFF TGCGCCAGCAGCCACGGTTGGAACCTTGGCAATGAGCAGTTCTTC